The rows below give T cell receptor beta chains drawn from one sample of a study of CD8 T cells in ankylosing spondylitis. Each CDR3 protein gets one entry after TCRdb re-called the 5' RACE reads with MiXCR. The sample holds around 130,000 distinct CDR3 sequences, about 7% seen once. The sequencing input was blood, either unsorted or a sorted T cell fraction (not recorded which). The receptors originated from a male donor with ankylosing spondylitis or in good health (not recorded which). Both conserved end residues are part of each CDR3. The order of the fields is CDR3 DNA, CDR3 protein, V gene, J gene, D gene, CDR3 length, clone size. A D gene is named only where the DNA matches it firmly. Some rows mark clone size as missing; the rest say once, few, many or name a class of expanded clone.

CDR3 DNA: TGCGCCAGCAGCTTGGAAGGGGAGACTAGCGGGGGAGACAATGAGCAGTTCTTC
CDR3 protein: CASSLEGETSGGDNEQFF
V gene: TRBV5-1
J gene: TRBJ2-1
D gene: TRBD2
CDR3 length: 18
clone size: many

CDR3 DNA: TGTGCCAGCAACTCATACAATGAGCAGTTCTTC
CDR3 protein: CASNSYNEQFF
V gene: TRBV12-3/TRBV12-4
J gene: TRBJ2-1
D gene: NA
CDR3 length: 11
clone size: many

CDR3 DNA: TGTGCCAGCAGCGCTCCAGGGGGAGTTGGCACAGATACGCAGTATTTT
CDR3 protein: CASSAPGGVGTDTQYF
V gene: TRBV9
J gene: TRBJ2-3
D gene: TRBD1
CDR3 length: 16
clone size: many

CDR3 DNA: TGTGCCAGCAGTTTAGACAGGAAGGGTGAAAAACTGTTTTTT
CDR3 protein: CASSLDRKGEKLFF
V gene: TRBV12-3/TRBV12-4
J gene: TRBJ1-4
D gene: NA
CDR3 length: 14
clone size: many

CDR3 DNA: TGCGCCAGCAGCTCGGGGGCAGGGAGTGGCTACACCTTC
CDR3 protein: CASSSGAGSGYTF
V gene: TRBV5-1
J gene: TRBJ1-2
D gene: NA
CDR3 length: 13
clone size: many

CDR3 DNA: TGCGCCAGCAGCTTGGCCGCTATGTCCTCCAGCTCCTACAATGAGCAGTTCTTC
CDR3 protein: CASSLAAMSSSSYNEQFF
V gene: TRBV5-1
J gene: TRBJ2-1
D gene: NA
CDR3 length: 18
clone size: many

CDR3 DNA: TGTGCCAGCAGCTTAGCTGGACAGGGGGCCTACGAGCAGTACTTC
CDR3 protein: CASSLAGQGAYEQYF
V gene: TRBV7-2
J gene: TRBJ2-7
D gene: TRBD1
CDR3 length: 15
clone size: many

CDR3 DNA: TGCAGTGCCGTAGAGCGGGCCTATGGCTACACCTTC
CDR3 protein: CSAVERAYGYTF
V gene: TRBV20-1
J gene: TRBJ1-2
D gene: NA
CDR3 length: 12
clone size: many

CDR3 DNA: TGCGCCAGCAGCCCGCGACCGGGACTAGCGGGAAACAATGAGCAGTTCTTC
CDR3 protein: CASSPRPGLAGNNEQFF
V gene: TRBV5-1
J gene: TRBJ2-1
D gene: TRBD2
CDR3 length: 17
clone size: many

CDR3 DNA: TGTGCCAGCAGTTTTCAAGCGGGGAGTACCAATGAGCAGTTCTTC
CDR3 protein: CASSFQAGSTNEQFF
V gene: TRBV12-3/TRBV12-4
J gene: TRBJ2-1
D gene: TRBD2
CDR3 length: 15
clone size: many

CDR3 DNA: TGTGCCAGCAGTGGACTACCCCAAGAGACCCAGTACTTC
CDR3 protein: CASSGLPQETQYF
V gene: TRBV4-2
J gene: TRBJ2-5
D gene: NA
CDR3 length: 13
clone size: NA

CDR3 DNA: TGCAGTGCTAGCGGGAGCCACACCGGGGAGCTGTTTTTT
CDR3 protein: CSASGSHTGELFF
V gene: TRBV20-1
J gene: TRBJ2-2
D gene: NA
CDR3 length: 13
clone size: many

CDR3 DNA: TGTGCCAGCAGCCCTCTAGCGGGGTACACAGATACGCAGTATTTT
CDR3 protein: CASSPLAGYTDTQYF
V gene: TRBV12-3/TRBV12-4
J gene: TRBJ2-3
D gene: TRBD2
CDR3 length: 15
clone size: many

CDR3 DNA: TGTGCCAGCAGCCCTGGTGCTTGGGGAGATACGCAGTATTTT
CDR3 protein: CASSPGAWGDTQYF
V gene: TRBV7-3
J gene: TRBJ2-3
D gene: NA
CDR3 length: 14
clone size: NA

CDR3 DNA: TGCGCCAGCAGCCCCTCTCAACCAACTGGGACTAATGAAAAACTGTTTTTT
CDR3 protein: CASSPSQPTGTNEKLFF
V gene: TRBV5-1
J gene: TRBJ1-4
D gene: NA
CDR3 length: 17
clone size: many

CDR3 DNA: TGCAGCGGGACCTTTTACTCTGGAAACACCATATATTTT
CDR3 protein: CSGTFYSGNTIYF
V gene: TRBV29-1
J gene: TRBJ1-3
D gene: NA
CDR3 length: 13
clone size: many

CDR3 DNA: TGTGCCAGCAGCCGGGACAGCGCCAATTTTCCCTACGAGCAGTACTTC
CDR3 protein: CASSRDSANFPYEQYF
V gene: TRBV7-9
J gene: TRBJ2-7
D gene: TRBD1
CDR3 length: 16
clone size: many

CDR3 DNA: TGTGCCAGCAACCTCGGGACAGGAAACACCATATATTTT
CDR3 protein: CASNLGTGNTIYF
V gene: TRBV12-3/TRBV12-4
J gene: TRBJ1-3
D gene: NA
CDR3 length: 13
clone size: many

CDR3 DNA: TGTGCCACCGAGAACCGACTAGCCGACGGTGAGCAGTTCTTC
CDR3 protein: CATENRLADGEQFF
V gene: TRBV10-3
J gene: TRBJ2-1
D gene: TRBD2
CDR3 length: 14
clone size: many

CDR3 DNA: TGCGCCAGCAGCTCGGGATTAATCCATCAGCCCCAGCATTTT
CDR3 protein: CASSSGLIHQPQHF
V gene: TRBV5-1
J gene: TRBJ1-5
D gene: NA
CDR3 length: 14
clone size: many

CDR3 DNA: TGCGCCAGCAGAACAGTACTGAACACCGGGGAGCTGTTTTTT
CDR3 protein: CASRTVLNTGELFF
V gene: TRBV4-3
J gene: TRBJ2-2
D gene: NA
CDR3 length: 14
clone size: many

CDR3 DNA: TGCAGTGCCGGGACAGGGGGCACAGATACGCAGTATTTT
CDR3 protein: CSAGTGGTDTQYF
V gene: TRBV20-1
J gene: TRBJ2-3
D gene: TRBD1
CDR3 length: 13
clone size: many

CDR3 DNA: TGTGCCAGCAGTTACTCTATGGGACAGGGGGGTTCACCCCTCCACTTT
CDR3 protein: CASSYSMGQGGSPLHF
V gene: TRBV6-5
J gene: TRBJ1-6
D gene: TRBD1
CDR3 length: 16
clone size: many

CDR3 DNA: TGCAGTGCTTTGCAGATATCTGGAAACACCATATATTTT
CDR3 protein: CSALQISGNTIYF
V gene: TRBV20-1
J gene: TRBJ1-3
D gene: NA
CDR3 length: 13
clone size: many

CDR3 DNA: TGCAGTGCTTTGGGACAGGGGAAACAAGAGACCCAGTACTTC
CDR3 protein: CSALGQGKQETQYF
V gene: TRBV20-1
J gene: TRBJ2-5
D gene: TRBD1
CDR3 length: 14
clone size: many

CDR3 DNA: TGTGCCAGCAGCCGGACAGGGACGACCTACGAGCAGTACTTC
CDR3 protein: CASSRTGTTYEQYF
V gene: TRBV5-6
J gene: TRBJ2-7
D gene: TRBD1
CDR3 length: 14
clone size: many

CDR3 DNA: TGTGCCAGCAGCTTAGCAGGTTGGGACACAGATACGCAGTATTTT
CDR3 protein: CASSLAGWDTDTQYF
V gene: TRBV11-2
J gene: TRBJ2-3
D gene: NA
CDR3 length: 15
clone size: many

CDR3 DNA: TGCGCCAGCAGCTTGGTGTCGGGAGAAAATGGTGAGCAGTTCTTC
CDR3 protein: CASSLVSGENGEQFF
V gene: TRBV5-1
J gene: TRBJ2-1
D gene: NA
CDR3 length: 15
clone size: many

CDR3 DNA: TGTGCCAGCAGCTTAGTAGGGACTAGCAATCAGCCCCAGCATTTT
CDR3 protein: CASSLVGTSNQPQHF
V gene: TRBV7-2
J gene: TRBJ1-5
D gene: NA
CDR3 length: 15
clone size: many

CDR3 DNA: TGCGCCAGCAGTACTCTAGCGGGGGCCCAAGAGACCCAGTACTTC
CDR3 protein: CASSTLAGAQETQYF
V gene: TRBV5-1
J gene: TRBJ2-5
D gene: TRBD2
CDR3 length: 15
clone size: NA

CDR3 DNA: TGCGCCAGCAGAATTCTGAGGGGGGAAGGTGCTGAAGCTTTCTTT
CDR3 protein: CASRILRGEGAEAFF
V gene: TRBV10-1
J gene: TRBJ1-1
D gene: NA
CDR3 length: 15
clone size: few

CDR3 DNA: TGCAGCGGGGAAGGGAACCCCGGGGAGCTGTTTTTT
CDR3 protein: CSGEGNPGELFF
V gene: TRBV29-1
J gene: TRBJ2-2
D gene: NA
CDR3 length: 12
clone size: many

CDR3 DNA: TGTGCCAGCAGTTACTCGTCCAGGGGTACTACCCAGAATGGCTACACCTTC
CDR3 protein: CASSYSSRGTTQNGYTF
V gene: TRBV6-5
J gene: TRBJ1-2
D gene: NA
CDR3 length: 17
clone size: many

CDR3 DNA: TGTGCCAGCAGTTTGGGGAGCACAGATACGCAGTATTTT
CDR3 protein: CASSLGSTDTQYF
V gene: TRBV3-1
J gene: TRBJ2-3
D gene: NA
CDR3 length: 13
clone size: many

CDR3 DNA: TGCAGTGCTAGGGGTTGGGCCTCTCCCTACGAGCAGTACTTC
CDR3 protein: CSARGWASPYEQYF
V gene: TRBV20-1
J gene: TRBJ2-7
D gene: NA
CDR3 length: 14
clone size: many

CDR3 DNA: TGTGCCAGCAGTTTACGGACTAGCGGGAGGGCCGACGAGCAGTACTTC
CDR3 protein: CASSLRTSGRADEQYF
V gene: TRBV28
J gene: TRBJ2-7
D gene: TRBD2
CDR3 length: 16
clone size: many

CDR3 DNA: TGTGCCAGCAGCTTAAGAGGGCGAGAGACCCAGTACTTC
CDR3 protein: CASSLRGRETQYF
V gene: TRBV7-2
J gene: TRBJ2-5
D gene: NA
CDR3 length: 13
clone size: many

CDR3 DNA: TGCAGTGCCCAGCGGGGTACCTACGAGCAGTACTTC
CDR3 protein: CSAQRGTYEQYF
V gene: TRBV20-1
J gene: TRBJ2-7
D gene: TRBD2
CDR3 length: 12
clone size: many

CDR3 DNA: TGTGCCAGCAGCCAACCAGACAGAAGTCCGTACGAGCAGTACTTC
CDR3 protein: CASSQPDRSPYEQYF
V gene: TRBV3-1
J gene: TRBJ2-7
D gene: NA
CDR3 length: 15
clone size: many

CDR3 DNA: TGTGCCAGCAGCATTACGGACAGGGGGACTGGAAACACCATATATTTT
CDR3 protein: CASSITDRGTGNTIYF
V gene: TRBV7-3
J gene: TRBJ1-3
D gene: TRBD1
CDR3 length: 16
clone size: many